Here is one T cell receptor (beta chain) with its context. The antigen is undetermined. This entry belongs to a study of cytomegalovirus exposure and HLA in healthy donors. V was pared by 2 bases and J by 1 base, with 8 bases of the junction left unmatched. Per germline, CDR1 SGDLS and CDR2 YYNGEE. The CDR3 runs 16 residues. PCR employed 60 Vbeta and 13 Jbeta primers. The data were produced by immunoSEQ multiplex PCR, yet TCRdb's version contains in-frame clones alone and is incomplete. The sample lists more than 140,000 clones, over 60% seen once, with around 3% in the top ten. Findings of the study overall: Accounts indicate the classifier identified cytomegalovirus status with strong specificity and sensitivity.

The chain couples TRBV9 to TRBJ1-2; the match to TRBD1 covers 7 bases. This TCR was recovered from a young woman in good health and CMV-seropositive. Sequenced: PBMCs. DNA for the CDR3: TGTGCCAGCAGCGTTCCCCGGGACAGAGTTAACTATGGCTACACCTTC. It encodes CASSVPRDRVNYGYTF.